This entry is about one TCR beta chain. The unsorted samples had 100 million or so PBMCs used for genomic DNA. The assay was run at deep level. Using immunoSEQ multiplex PCR, the repertoire was profiled, and TCRdb retains in-frame clones only, with some absent. The data contain 450,000 to 600,000 clones, 65% to 80% of them seen just once; the ten biggest clones take up 10% to 15%. The data are from a study of shared clonotypes between healthy human individuals. From germline, CDR1 is SGDLS and CDR2 YYNGEE. The trim removed 0 bases at V and 7 bases at J, leaving 5 bases unmatched. This CDR3 comprises 16 residues.

Sequences were obtained from PBMCs. The chain joins TRBV9 to TRBJ1-5, with 12 bases that match TRBD1. The clonotype was recovered from a middle-aged woman in good health. Some clones in this sample may be carry-over from other donors' samples. The CDR3 loop is CASSVGSGTGGQPQHF. In DNA, the CDR3 is TGTGCCAGCAGCGTAGGTAGTGGGACAGGGGGCCAGCCCCAGCATTTT.